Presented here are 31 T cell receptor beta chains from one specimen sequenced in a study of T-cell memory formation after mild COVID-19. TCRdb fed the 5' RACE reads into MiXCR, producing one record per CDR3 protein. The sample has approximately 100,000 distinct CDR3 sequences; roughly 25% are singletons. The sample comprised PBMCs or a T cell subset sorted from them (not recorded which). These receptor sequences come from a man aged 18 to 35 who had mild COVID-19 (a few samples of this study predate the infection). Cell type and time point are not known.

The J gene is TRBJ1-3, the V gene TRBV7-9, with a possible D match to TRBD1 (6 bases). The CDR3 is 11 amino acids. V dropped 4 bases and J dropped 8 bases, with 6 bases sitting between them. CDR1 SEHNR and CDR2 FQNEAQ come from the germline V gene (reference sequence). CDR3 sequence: CASSSGDTIYF. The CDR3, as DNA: TGTGCCAGCAGCTCAGGGGACACCATATATTTT.

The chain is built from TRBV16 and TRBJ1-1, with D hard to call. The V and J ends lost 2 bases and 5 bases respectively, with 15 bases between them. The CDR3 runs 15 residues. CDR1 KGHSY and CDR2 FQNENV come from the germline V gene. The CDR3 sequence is CASSQTPSLSTEAFF. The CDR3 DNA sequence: TGTGCCAGCAGCCAAACCCCGAGTCTATCTACTGAAGCTTTCTTT.

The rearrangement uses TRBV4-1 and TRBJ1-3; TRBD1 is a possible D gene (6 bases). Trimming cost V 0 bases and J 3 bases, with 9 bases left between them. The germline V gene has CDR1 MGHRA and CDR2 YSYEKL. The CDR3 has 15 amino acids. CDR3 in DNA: TGCGCCAGCAGCCAAGAGGGGGGGCTTGGAAACACCATATATTTT. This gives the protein CASSQEGGLGNTIYF.

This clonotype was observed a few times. This CDR3 reads CASSSTSGDTDTQYF. The CDR3 DNA reads TGTGCCAGCAGTTCGACTAGCGGGGACACAGATACGCAGTATTTT. The rearrangement links TRBV6-5 to TRBJ2-3, with 11 bases that match TRBD2. CDR3 length: 15 amino acids. CDR1 is MNHEY and CDR2 is SVGAGI in the germline V gene. V was clipped by 4 bases and J by 2 bases; unmatched bases: 2.

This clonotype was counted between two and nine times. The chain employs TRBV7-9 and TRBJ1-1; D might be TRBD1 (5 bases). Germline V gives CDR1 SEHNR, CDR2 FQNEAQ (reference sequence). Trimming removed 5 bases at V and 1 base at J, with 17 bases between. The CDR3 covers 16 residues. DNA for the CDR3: TGTGCCAGCAGCCCAACCCCGACAGCCTCGAACACTGAAGCTTTCTTT. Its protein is CASSPTPTASNTEAFF. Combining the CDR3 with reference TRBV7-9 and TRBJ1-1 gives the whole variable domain DTGVSQNPRHKITKRGQNVTFRCDPISEHNRLYWYRQTLGQGPEFLTYFQNEAQLEKSRLLSDRFSAERPKGSFSTLEIQRTEQGDSAMYLCASSPTPTASNTEAFFGQGTRLTVV.

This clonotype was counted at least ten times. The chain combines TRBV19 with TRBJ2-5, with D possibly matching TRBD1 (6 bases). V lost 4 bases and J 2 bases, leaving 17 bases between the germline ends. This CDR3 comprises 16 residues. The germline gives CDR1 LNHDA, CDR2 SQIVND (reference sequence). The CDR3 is CASSKRQGRLQETQYF. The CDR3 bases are TGTGCCAGTAGTAAGAGGCAGGGGCGGCTTCAAGAGACCCAGTACTTC.

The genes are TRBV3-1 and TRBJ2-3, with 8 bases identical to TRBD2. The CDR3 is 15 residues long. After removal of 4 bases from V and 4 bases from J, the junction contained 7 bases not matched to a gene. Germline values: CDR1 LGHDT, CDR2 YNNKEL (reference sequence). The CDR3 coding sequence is TGTGCCAGCAGCCCCACCGCGGGGGGCCCAGATACGCAGTATTTT. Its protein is CASSPTAGGPDTQYF.

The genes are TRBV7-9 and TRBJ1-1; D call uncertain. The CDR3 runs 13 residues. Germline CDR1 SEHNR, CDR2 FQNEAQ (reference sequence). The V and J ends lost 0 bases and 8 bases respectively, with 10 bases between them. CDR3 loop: CASSLAGGEEAFF. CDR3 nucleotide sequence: TGTGCCAGCAGCTTAGCGGGCGGGGAGGAAGCTTTCTTT.

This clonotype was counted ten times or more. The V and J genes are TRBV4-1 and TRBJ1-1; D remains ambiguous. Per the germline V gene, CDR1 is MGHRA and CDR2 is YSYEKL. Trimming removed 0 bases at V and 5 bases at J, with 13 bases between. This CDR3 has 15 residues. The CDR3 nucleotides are TGCGCCAGCAGCCAAGAAGTGGCAGGTGGGACTGAAGCTTTCTTT. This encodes CASSQEVAGGTEAFF.

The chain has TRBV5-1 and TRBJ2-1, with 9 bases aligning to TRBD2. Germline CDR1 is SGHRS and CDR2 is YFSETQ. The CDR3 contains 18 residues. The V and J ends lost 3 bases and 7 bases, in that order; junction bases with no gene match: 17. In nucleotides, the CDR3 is TGCGCCAGCAGCTCCGCTAATAGCGGGGGCCGATCTGGTAATGAGCAGTTCTTC. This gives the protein CASSSANSGGRSGNEQFF.

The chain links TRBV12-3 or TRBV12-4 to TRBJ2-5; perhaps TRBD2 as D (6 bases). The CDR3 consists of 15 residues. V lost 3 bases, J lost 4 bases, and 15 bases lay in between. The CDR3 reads CASSFGGNRRETQYF. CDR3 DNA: TGTGCCAGCAGTTTTGGGGGGAACAGGCGAGAGACCCAGTACTTC.

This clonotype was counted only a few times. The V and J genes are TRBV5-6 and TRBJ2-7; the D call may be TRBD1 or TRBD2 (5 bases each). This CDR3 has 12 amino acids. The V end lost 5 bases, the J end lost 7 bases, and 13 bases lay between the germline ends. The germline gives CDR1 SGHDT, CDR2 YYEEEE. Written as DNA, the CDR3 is TGTGCCAGCAGTCCCGGGGCAAGGGAGCAGTACTTC. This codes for CASSPGAREQYF. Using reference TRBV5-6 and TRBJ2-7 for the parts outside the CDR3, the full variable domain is DAGVTQSPTHLIKTRGQQVTLRCSPKSGHDTVSWYQQALGQGPQFIFQYYEEEERQRGNFPDRFSGHQFPNYSSELNVNALLLGDSALYLCASSPGAREQYFGPGTRLTVT.

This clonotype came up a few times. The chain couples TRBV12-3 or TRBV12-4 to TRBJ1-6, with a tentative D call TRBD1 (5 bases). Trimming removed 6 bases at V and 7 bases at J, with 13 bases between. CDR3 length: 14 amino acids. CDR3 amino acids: CASRPGTVNSPLHF. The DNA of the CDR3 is TGTGCCAGCAGGCCCGGGACTGTAAATTCACCCCTCCACTTT.

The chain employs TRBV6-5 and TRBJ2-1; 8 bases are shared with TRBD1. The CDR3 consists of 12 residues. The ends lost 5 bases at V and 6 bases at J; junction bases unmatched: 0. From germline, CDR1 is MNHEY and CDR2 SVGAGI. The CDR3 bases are TGTGCCAGCAGTGGGACAGGCAATGAGCAGTTCTTC. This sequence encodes CASSGTGNEQFF.

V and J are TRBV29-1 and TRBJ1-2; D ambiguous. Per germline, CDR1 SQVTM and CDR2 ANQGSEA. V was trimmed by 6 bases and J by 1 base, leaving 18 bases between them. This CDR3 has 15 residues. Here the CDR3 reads CSVDPKGRLNYGYTF. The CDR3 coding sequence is TGCAGCGTGGATCCGAAAGGGAGGCTTAACTATGGCTACACCTTC.

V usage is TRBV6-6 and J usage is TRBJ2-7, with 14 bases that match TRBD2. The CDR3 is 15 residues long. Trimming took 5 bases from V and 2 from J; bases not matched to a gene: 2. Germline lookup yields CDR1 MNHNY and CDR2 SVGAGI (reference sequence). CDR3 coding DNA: TGTGCCAGCAGTAGACTAGCGGGGGGGACCTACGAGCAGTACGTC. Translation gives CASSRLAGGTYEQYV.

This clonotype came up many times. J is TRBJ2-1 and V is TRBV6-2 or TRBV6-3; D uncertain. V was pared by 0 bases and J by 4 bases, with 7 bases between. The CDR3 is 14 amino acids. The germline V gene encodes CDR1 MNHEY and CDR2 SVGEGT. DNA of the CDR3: TGTGCCAGCAGTTACTCAATTAGTTACAATGAGCAGTTCTTC. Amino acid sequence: CASSYSISYNEQFF.

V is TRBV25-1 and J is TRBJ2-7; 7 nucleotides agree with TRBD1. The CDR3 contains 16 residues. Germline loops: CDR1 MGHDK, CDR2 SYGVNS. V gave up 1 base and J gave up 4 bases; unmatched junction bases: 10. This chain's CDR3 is CASSEWAGQELYEQYF. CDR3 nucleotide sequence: TGTGCCAGCAGTGAATGGGCCGGACAGGAGTTATACGAGCAGTACTTC.

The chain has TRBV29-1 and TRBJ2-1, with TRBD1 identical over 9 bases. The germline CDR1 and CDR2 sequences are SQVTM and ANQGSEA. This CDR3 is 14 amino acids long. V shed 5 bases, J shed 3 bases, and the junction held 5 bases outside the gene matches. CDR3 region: CSVTGTGYYNEQFF. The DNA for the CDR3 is TGCAGCGTTACCGGGACAGGGTACTACAATGAGCAGTTCTTC.

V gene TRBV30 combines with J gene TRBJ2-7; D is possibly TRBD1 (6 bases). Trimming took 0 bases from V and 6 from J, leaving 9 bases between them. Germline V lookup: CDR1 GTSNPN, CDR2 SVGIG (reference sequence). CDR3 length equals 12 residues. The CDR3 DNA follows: TGTGCCTGGAGTGTACAGGGACGCGAGCAGTACTTC. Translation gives CAWSVQGREQYF.

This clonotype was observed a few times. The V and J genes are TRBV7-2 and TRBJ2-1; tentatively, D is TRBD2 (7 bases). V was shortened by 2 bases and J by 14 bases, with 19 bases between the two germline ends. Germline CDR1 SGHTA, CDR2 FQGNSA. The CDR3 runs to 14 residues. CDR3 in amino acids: CASSLMNRGAGEFF. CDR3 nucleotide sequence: TGTGCCAGCAGCTTAATGAATCGGGGGGCTGGGGAGTTCTTC.

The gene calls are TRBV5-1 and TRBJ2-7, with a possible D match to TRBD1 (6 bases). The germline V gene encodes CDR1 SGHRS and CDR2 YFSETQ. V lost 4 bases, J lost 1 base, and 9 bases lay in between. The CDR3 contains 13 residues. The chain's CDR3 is CASSPTGSYEQYF. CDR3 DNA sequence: TGCGCCAGCAGCCCCACAGGGTCCTACGAGCAGTACTTC.

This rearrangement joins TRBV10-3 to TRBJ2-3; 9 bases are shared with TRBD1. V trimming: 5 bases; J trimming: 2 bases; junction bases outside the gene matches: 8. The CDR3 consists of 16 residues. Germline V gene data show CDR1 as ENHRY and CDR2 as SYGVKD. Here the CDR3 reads CAISLTQGAPTDTQYF. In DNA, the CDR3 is TGTGCCATCAGTCTAACACAGGGGGCCCCCACAGATACGCAGTATTTT.

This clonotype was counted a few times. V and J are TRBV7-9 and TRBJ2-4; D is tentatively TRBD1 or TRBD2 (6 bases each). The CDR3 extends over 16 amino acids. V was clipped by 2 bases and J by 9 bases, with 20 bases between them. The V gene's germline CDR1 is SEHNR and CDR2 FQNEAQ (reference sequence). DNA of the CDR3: TGTGCCAGCAGCTTAAGTCTGTTTGGAGGGGGGAGCATTCAGTACTTC. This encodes CASSLSLFGGGSIQYF.

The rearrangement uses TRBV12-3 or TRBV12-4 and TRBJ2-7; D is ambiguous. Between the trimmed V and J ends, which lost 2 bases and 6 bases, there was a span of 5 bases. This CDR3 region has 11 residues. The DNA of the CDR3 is TGTGCCAGCAGTTTAACGACCGAGCAGTACTTC. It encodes CASSLTTEQYF.

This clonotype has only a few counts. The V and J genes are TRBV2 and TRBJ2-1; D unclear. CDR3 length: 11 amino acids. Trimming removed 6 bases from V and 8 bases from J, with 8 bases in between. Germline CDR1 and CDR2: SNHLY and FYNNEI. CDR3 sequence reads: CASRERDEQFF. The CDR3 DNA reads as TGTGCCAGCAGGGAAAGGGATGAGCAGTTCTTC.

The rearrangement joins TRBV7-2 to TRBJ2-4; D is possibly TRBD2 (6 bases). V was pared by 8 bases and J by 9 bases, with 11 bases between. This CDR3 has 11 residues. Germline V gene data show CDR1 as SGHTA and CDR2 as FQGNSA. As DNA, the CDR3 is TGTGCCAGCCAGTCGGAGGGCATTCAGTACTTC. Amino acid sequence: CASQSEGIQYF.

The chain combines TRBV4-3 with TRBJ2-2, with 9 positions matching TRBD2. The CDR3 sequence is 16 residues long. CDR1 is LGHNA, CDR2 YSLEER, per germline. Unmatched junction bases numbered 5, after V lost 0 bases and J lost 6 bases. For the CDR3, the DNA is TGCGCCAGCAGCCAAGAGGGAGCGGGGGGCTCCGGGGAGCTGTTTTTT. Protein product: CASSQEGAGGSGELFF.

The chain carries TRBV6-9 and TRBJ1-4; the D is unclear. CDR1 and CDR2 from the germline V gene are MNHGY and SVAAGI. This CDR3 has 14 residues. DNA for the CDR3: TGTGTCGGAGGACGAGTTGCAACTAATGAAAAACTGTTTTTT. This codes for CVGGRVATNEKLFF.

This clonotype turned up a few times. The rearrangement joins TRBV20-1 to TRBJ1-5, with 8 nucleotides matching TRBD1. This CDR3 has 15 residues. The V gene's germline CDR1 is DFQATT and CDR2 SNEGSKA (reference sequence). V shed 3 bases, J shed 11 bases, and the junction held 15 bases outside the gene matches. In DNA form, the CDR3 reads TGCAGTGCTAGTCCCGGGACAGGACCTTTTGTGGCCCAGCATTTT. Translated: CSASPGTGPFVAQHF.

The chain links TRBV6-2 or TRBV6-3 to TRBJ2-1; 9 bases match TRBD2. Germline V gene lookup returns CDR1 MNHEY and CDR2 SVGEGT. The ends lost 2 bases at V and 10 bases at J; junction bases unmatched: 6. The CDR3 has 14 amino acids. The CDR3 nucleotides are TGTGCCAGCAGTTACGAGCTAGCGGGGAGGGAGCAGTTCTTC. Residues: CASSYELAGREQFF.